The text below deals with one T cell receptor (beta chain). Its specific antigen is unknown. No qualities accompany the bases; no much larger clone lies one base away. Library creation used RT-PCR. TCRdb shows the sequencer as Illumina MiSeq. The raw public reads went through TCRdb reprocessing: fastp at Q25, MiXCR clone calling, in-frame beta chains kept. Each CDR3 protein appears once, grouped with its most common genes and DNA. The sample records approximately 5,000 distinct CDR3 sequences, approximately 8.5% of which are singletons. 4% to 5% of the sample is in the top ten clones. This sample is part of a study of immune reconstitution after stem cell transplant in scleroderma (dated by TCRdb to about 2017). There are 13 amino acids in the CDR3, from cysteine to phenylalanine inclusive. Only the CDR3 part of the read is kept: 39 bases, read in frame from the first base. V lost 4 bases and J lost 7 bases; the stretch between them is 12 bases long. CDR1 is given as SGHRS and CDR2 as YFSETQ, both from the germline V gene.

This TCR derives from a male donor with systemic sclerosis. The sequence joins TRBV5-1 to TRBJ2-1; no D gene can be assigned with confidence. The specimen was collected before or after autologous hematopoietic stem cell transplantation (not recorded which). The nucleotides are TGCGCCAGCAGCCCACCTATGGGGAATGAGCAGTTCTTC. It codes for CASSPPMGNEQFF.